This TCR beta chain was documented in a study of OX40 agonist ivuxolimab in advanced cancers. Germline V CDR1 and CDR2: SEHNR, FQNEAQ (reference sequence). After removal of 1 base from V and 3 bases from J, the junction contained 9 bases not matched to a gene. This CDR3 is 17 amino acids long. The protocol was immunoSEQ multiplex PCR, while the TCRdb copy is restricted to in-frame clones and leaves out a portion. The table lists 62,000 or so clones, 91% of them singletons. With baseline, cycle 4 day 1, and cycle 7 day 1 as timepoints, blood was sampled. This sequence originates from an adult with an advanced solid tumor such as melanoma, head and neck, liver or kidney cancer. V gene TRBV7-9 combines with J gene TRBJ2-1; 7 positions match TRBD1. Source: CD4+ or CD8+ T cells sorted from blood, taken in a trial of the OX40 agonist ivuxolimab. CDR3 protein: CASSLDGRQGVYNEQFF. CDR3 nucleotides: TGTGCCAGCAGCTTAGATGGGAGACAGGGTGTCTACAATGAGCAGTTCTTC. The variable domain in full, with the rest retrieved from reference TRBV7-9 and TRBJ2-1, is DTGVSQNPRHKITKRGQNVTFRCDPISEHNRLYWYRQTLGQGPEFLTYFQNEAQLEKSRLLSDRFSAERPKGSFSTLEIQRTEQGDSAMYLCASSLDGRQGVYNEQFFGPGTRLTVL.